The clone carrying this TCR beta chain was seen a few times. What it binds is not known. The CDR3 has 15 residues. V shed 2 bases and J shed 5 bases, with 13 bases lying between them. Germline V gives CDR1 SGHNT, CDR2 YYREEE (reference sequence). The data were obtained in a study of T cell responses to AZD1222 COVID-19 vaccine. Sequencing was performed with immunoSEQ multiplex PCR; in TCRdb, only in-frame clones are kept and a portion is missing. The table has some 120,000 clones, 88% seen once. Overall study results and limits: Among the donors, most were white British and more were female, and clonal diversity was possibly underestimated. Spike-specific TCR depth and breadth grew after two AZD1222 doses.

The specimen comprised peripheral blood, sampled on day 0 of AZD1222 vaccination. The origin of this receptor is an adult in good health. The chain recombines TRBV5-4 with TRBJ2-2, with a tentative D call TRBD1 (6 bases). CDR3 in DNA: TGTGCCAGCAGCTTATCCAGGGGTGGAACCGGGGAGCTGTTTTTT. Its translation: CASSLSRGGTGELFF.